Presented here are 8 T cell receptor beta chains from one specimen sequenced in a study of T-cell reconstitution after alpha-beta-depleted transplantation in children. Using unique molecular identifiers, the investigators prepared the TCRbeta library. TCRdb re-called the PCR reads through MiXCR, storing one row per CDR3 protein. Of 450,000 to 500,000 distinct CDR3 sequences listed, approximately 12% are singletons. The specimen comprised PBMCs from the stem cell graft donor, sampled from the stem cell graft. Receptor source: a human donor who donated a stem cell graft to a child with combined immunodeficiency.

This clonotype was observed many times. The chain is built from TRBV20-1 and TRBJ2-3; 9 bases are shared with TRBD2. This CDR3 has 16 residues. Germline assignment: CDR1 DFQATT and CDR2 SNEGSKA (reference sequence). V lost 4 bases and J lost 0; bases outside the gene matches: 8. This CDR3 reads CSAIDPSGTSTDTQYF. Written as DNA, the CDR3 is TGCAGTGCTATAGACCCTAGCGGGACTAGCACAGATACGCAGTATTTT.

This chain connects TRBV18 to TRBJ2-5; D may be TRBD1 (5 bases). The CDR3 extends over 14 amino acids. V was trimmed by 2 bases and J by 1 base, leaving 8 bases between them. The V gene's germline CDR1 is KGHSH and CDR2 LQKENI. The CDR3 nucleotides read TGTGCCAGCTCACCAGGGGCCCCCCAAGAGACCCAGTACTTC. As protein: CASSPGAPQETQYF. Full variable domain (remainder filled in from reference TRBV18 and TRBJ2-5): NAGVMQNPRHLVRRRGQEARLRCSPMKGHSHVYWYRQLPEEGLKFMVYLQKENIIDESGMPKERFSAEFPKEGPSILRIQQVVRGDSAAYFCASSPGAPQETQYFGPGTRLLVL.

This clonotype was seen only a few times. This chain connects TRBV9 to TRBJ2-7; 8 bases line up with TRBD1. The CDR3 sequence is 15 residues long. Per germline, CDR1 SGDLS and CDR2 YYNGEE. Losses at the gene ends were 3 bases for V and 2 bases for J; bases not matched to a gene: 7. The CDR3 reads CASSDEQGGPYEQYF. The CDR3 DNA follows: TGTGCCAGCAGCGACGAACAGGGGGGCCCCTACGAGCAGTACTTC. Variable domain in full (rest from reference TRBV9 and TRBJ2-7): DSGVTQTPKHLITATGQRVTLRCSPRSGDLSVYWYQQSLDQGLQFLIQYYNGEERAKGNILERFSAQQFPDLHSELNLSSLELGDSALYFCASSDEQGGPYEQYFGPGTRLTVT.

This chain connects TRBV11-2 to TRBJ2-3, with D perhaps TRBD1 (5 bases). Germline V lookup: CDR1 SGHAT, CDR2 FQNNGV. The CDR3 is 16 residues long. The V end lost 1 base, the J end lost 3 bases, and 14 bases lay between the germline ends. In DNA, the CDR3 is TGTGCCAGCAGCTTAGGGGGCTCGCCGAGGACAGATACGCAGTATTTT. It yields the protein CASSLGGSPRTDTQYF.

CDR3: CASSQVDRGNQPQHF. The CDR3 DNA is TGTGCCAGCAGCCAAGTGGACAGGGGCAATCAGCCCCAGCATTTT. The chain links TRBV4-2 to TRBJ1-5; 8 bases agree with TRBD1. The CDR3 covers 15 residues. Germline lookup yields CDR1 LGHNA and CDR2 YNFKEQ. V lost 1 base and J lost 2; bases outside the gene matches: 1.

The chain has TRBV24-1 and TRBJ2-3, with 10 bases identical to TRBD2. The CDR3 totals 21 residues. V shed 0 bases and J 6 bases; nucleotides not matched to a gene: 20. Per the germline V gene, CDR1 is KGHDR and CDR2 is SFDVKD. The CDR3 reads CATSDLRIGETSGPAWDTQYF. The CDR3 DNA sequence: TGTGCCACCAGTGATTTGAGGATCGGGGAGACTAGCGGGCCCGCTTGGGATACGCAGTATTTT.

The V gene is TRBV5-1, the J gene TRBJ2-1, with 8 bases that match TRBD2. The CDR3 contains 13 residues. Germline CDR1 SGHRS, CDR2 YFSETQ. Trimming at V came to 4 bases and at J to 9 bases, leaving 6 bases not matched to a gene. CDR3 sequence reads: CASSTGGPGEQFF. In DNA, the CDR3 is TGCGCCAGCAGCACGGGAGGGCCTGGTGAGCAGTTCTTC.

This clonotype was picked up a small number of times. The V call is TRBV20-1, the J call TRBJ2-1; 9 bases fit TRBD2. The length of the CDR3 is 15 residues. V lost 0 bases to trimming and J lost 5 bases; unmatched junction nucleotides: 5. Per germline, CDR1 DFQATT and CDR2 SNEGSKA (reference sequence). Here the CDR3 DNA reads TGCAGTGCTAGAGATCGCGGGAGGGCCGACAATGAGCAGTTCTTC. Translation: CSARDRGRADNEQFF.